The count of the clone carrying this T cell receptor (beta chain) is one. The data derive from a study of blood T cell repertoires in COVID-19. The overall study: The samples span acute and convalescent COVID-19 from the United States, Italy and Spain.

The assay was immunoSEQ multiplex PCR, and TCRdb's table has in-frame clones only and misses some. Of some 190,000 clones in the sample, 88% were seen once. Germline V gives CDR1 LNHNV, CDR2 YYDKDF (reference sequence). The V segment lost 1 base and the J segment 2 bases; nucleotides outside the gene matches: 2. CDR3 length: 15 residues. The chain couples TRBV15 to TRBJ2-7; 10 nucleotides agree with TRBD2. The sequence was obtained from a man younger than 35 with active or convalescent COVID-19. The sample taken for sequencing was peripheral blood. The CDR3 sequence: CATSRGGLAPYEQYF. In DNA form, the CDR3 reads TGTGCCACCAGCAGAGGGGGACTAGCGCCCTACGAGCAGTACTTC.